Listed below are T cell receptor beta chains from one sample, sequenced in a study of cytomegalovirus exposure and HLA in healthy donors. The table came from immunoSEQ multiplex PCR; TCRdb's copy has only in-frame clones and leaves some out. Here the sample spans over 110,000 clones, about 79% being singletons. Sequenced input: PBMCs. The receptors were sampled from a male donor in good health and CMV-seronegative. Each CDR3 is given with its conserved first and last residue. Not every row has a clone size; where given, it reads once, few, many or a size class.

V gene: TRBV6-5
clone size: .
CDR3 protein: CASSYGGVGYGYTF

V gene: TRBV5-8
clone size: .
CDR3 protein: CASSATGLTTYNEQFF

V gene: TRBV13
clone size: .
CDR3 protein: CASSRTGLAANEQFF

V gene: TRBV28
clone size: .
CDR3 protein: CASSFREIPYEQYF

V gene: TRBV4-3
clone size: .
CDR3 protein: CASSHRDGGTDTQYF

V gene: TRBV12-5
clone size: .
CDR3 protein: CASGLNPTGTMNTEAFF

V gene: TRBV2
clone size: .
CDR3 protein: CASTNQQGSHQPQHF

V gene: TRBV30
clone size: once
CDR3 protein: CAWSRGGDSYEQYF

V gene: TRBV27
clone size: .
CDR3 protein: CASSFSGGGWSSYNEQFF

V gene: TRBV7-7
clone size: .
CDR3 protein: CASSPRVGADEQFF

V gene: TRBV6-1
clone size: .
CDR3 protein: CASSEIRGPQETQYF

V gene: TRBV7-2
clone size: .
CDR3 protein: CASSPDRGYNEQFF

V gene: TRBV5-6
clone size: .
CDR3 protein: CASSPGTSPRAGELFF

V gene: TRBV4-2
clone size: .
CDR3 protein: CASSQEASGTFDNEQFF

V gene: TRBV5-1
clone size: .
CDR3 protein: CASSSLSYEQYF

V gene: TRBV4-3
clone size: few
CDR3 protein: CASSQEPPGGRTGELFF

V gene: TRBV9
clone size: .
CDR3 protein: CASSAIQADTQYF

V gene: TRBV4-3
clone size: few
CDR3 protein: CASSQLAGVIRADTQYF

V gene: TRBV7-9
clone size: .
CDR3 protein: CASSSTTSGRNSYEQYF

V gene: TRBV20-1
clone size: .
CDR3 protein: CSAPGGEKLFF

V gene: TRBV29-1
clone size: .
CDR3 protein: CSVGRDSGNTIYF

V gene: TRBV29-1
clone size: .
CDR3 protein: CSVGGAGPSWEQYF

V gene: TRBV27
clone size: .
CDR3 protein: CAASRGEVVNEQFF